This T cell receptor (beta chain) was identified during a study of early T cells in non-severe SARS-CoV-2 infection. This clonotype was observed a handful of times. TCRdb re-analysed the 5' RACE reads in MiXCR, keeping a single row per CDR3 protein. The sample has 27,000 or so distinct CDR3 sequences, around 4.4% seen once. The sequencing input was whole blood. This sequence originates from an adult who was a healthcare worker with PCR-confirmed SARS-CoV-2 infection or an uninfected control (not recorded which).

The CDR3 DNA sequence: TGCGCCAGCAGCCAAGACGAGGGGCTAGCGGGATGGAATGAGCAGTTCTTC. Translating it yields CASSQDEGLAGWNEQFF. The chain is built from TRBV4-3 and TRBJ2-1; 9 bases map to TRBD2. The CDR3 loop spans 17 amino acids. V dropped 0 bases and J dropped 7; count of bases not matched to a gene: 10. Per the germline V gene, CDR1 is LGHNA and CDR2 is YSLEER.